Listed below are T cell receptor beta chains from one sample, sequenced in a study of long-term antiretroviral therapy in people with HIV. Sequencing was performed with immunoSEQ multiplex PCR; in TCRdb, only in-frame clones are kept and a portion is missing. The sample carries roughly 14,000 clones, 84% recorded once. The sequencing here drew on unsorted PBMCs, taken 0.4 years after starting antiretroviral therapy. These receptors were taken from a young man with HIV. CDR3s include the opening cysteine and the closing phenylalanine or tryptophan. The order of the fields is J gene, clone size, D gene, V gene, CDR3 protein, CDR3 DNA. A D gene is named only where the DNA matches it firmly. Clone size appears in some rows only: once, few, many, or a class for an expanded clone.

TRBJ1-1,-,-,TRBV28,CASSLQRASPEAFF,TGTGCCAGCAGTTTACAAAGGGCGAGTCCTGAAGCTTTCTTT
TRBJ2-7,-,-,TRBV16,CASSLRLEAYEQYF,TGTGCCAGCAGCTTGCGACTAGAGGCCTACGAGCAGTACTTC
TRBJ1-1,-,-,TRBV27,CASSSKQWMNTEAFF,TGTGCCAGCAGTTCAAAACAGTGGATGAACACTGAAGCTTTCTTT
TRBJ2-7,-,-,TRBV2,CAGLRNYEQYF,TGTGCCGGCCTTAGAAACTACGAGCAGTACTTC
TRBJ2-1,-,TRBD2,TRBV11-2,CASSLELAGAYEQFF,TGTGCCAGCAGCTTAGAACTAGCGGGGGCGTATGAGCAGTTCTTC
TRBJ2-7,-,TRBD1,TRBV6-1,CASILRDRGVEQYF,TGTGCCAGCATACTCCGGGACAGGGGTGTCGAGCAGTACTTC
TRBJ2-1,-,-,TRBV5-6,CASSLVKASRSNEQFF,TGTGCCAGCAGCTTGGTCAAGGCTAGCAGGAGCAATGAGCAGTTCTTC
TRBJ2-7,-,-,TRBV7-9,CASSLALGQGTQYF,TGTGCCAGCAGCTTAGCGCTCGGGCAGGGAACGCAGTACTTC
TRBJ1-1,-,TRBD1,TRBV30,CAWSVGTGDTEAFF,TGTGCCTGGAGTGTAGGGACAGGGGACACTGAAGCTTTCTTT
TRBJ2-5,few,TRBD2,TRBV19,CASRLAGGSSETQYF,TGTGCCAGTAGACTAGCGGGGGGAAGTTCGGAGACCCAGTACTTC
TRBJ1-5,-,TRBD1,TRBV6-6,CASSYSRQGSNQPQHF,TGTGCCAGCAGTTACTCAAGACAGGGTAGCAATCAGCCCCAGCATTTT
TRBJ2-7,-,TRBD2,TRBV4-3,CASSRARGVEQYF,TGCGCCAGCAGCAGGGCACGGGGGGTCGAGCAGTACTTC
TRBJ2-7,-,-,TRBV6-1,CASSETVYEQYF,TGTGCCAGCAGCGAGACAGTTTACGAGCAGTACTTC
TRBJ2-7,-,-,TRBV6-1,CASTPRGSSSYEQYF,TGTGCCAGCACCCCCCGGGGAAGCAGCTCCTACGAGCAGTACTTC
TRBJ2-7,once,-,TRBV4-3,CASSQDLPYEQYF,TGCGCCAGCAGCCAAGATCTTCCCTACGAGCAGTACTTC
TRBJ1-4,-,-,TRBV7-9,CASSLLGGEVDEKLFF,TGTGCCAGCAGCTTATTAGGCGGGGAGGTGGATGAAAAACTGTTTTTT
TRBJ1-3,-,-,TRBV30,CAWCYTTLSGNTIYF,TGTGCCTGGTGTTACACGACCCTCTCTGGAAACACCATATATTTT
TRBJ1-1,-,-,TRBV5-8,CASSSAEGARAFF,TGTGCCAGCAGCTCGGCCGAGGGTGCGAGGGCTTTCTTT
TRBJ1-1,once,-,TRBV2,CASSLTTGPTEAFF,TGTGCCAGCAGCTTGACTACAGGGCCCACTGAAGCTTTCTTT
TRBJ2-1,-,TRBD2,TRBV6-6,CASSPGTRRGNEQFF,TGTGCCAGCAGTCCGGGGACTAGGCGGGGCAATGAGCAGTTCTTC
TRBJ1-2,-,-,TRBV5-1,CASSAILQGGDYGYTF,TGCGCCAGCAGCGCCATACTACAGGGAGGAGACTATGGCTACACCTTC
TRBJ2-7,-,TRBD2,TRBV10-3,CAASGSSYEQYF,TGTGCCGCTAGCGGTAGCTCCTACGAGCAGTACTTC
TRBJ1-1,-,-,TRBV11-2,CASSPGAEAFF,TGTGCCAGCAGCCCGGGGGCTGAAGCTTTCTTT
TRBJ2-1,-,-,TRBV29-1,CSVEPLGEGNEQFF,TGCAGCGTTGAACCCTTGGGGGAAGGGAATGAGCAGTTCTTC
TRBJ2-7,-,TRBD2,TRBV4-2,CASSQETSGRNEQYF,TGTGCCAGCAGCCAGGAAACTAGCGGGAGGAACGAGCAGTACTTC
TRBJ2-1,-,-,TRBV6-4,CASWGTSDSEFF,TGTGCCAGCTGGGGGACCTCCGACTCGGAGTTCTTC
TRBJ2-5,-,TRBD2,TRBV10-2,CASSASGAQETQYF,TGCGCCAGCAGTGCTAGCGGGGCCCAAGAGACCCAGTACTTC
TRBJ1-3,few,-,TRBV30,CAWSRHAMRGTIYF,TGTGCCTGGTCCAGACATGCGATGCGGGGCACCATATATTTT
TRBJ1-2,-,-,TRBV10-3,CAISEGGGRNYGYTF,TGTGCCATCAGTGAGGGTGGGGGTCGAAACTATGGCTACACCTTC
TRBJ2-1,-,-,TRBV4-2,CASSQDPSLANEQFF,TGTGCCAGCAGCCAAGACCCCTCCCTAGCAAATGAGCAGTTCTTC
TRBJ2-5,-,TRBD2,TRBV5-6,CASSLDLAGEETQYF,TGTGCCAGCAGCTTGGACCTAGCGGGAGAAGAGACCCAGTACTTC
TRBJ2-1,-,TRBD2,TRBV7-2,CASSSWTSGGLAYNEQFF,TGTGCCAGCAGCTCTTGGACTAGCGGGGGCTTAGCCTACAATGAGCAGTTCTTC
TRBJ2-3,-,TRBD2,TRBV7-9,CASTRSGAGGLTDTQYF,TGTGCCAGCACCCGCTCGGGGGCGGGGGGGCTCACAGATACGCAGTATTTT
TRBJ1-1,-,-,TRBV7-6,CASSSLAENTEAFF,TGTGCCAGCAGCTCCCTCGCGGAGAACACTGAAGCTTTCTTT
TRBJ1-6,-,-,TRBV6-5,CASSYDNSPLHF,TGTGCCAGCAGTTACGATAATTCACCCCTCCACTTT
TRBJ1-5,-,-,TRBV5-1,CASSLSGAEQPQHF,TGCGCCAGCAGCTTGTCAGGGGCAGAGCAGCCCCAGCATTTT
TRBJ1-1,-,-,TRBV5-4,CASSLEGETEAFF,TGTGCCAGCAGCTTGGAGGGGGAAACTGAAGCTTTCTTT
TRBJ1-5,-,-,TRBV21-1,CASSQGGKQGNQPQHF,TGTGCCAGCAGCCAAGGGGGGAAACAGGGCAATCAGCCCCAGCATTTT
TRBJ1-1,-,TRBD1,TRBV28,CASSPAGGVWNTEAFF,TGTGCCAGCAGTCCAGCAGGGGGCGTCTGGAACACTGAAGCTTTCTTT
TRBJ1-5,-,-,TRBV6-5,CASSYLDQPQHF,TGTGCCAGCAGTTACCTGGATCAGCCCCAGCATTTT
TRBJ2-7,-,TRBD2,TRBV10-3,CAISAGDGYEQYF,TGTGCCATTTCGGCGGGAGACGGTTACGAGCAGTACTTC
TRBJ2-2,-,-,TRBV29-1,CSVVGTAYGELFF,TGCAGCGTTGTAGGGACGGCGTACGGGGAGCTGTTTTTT
TRBJ2-7,-,-,TRBV15,CATSRDLLPPALHYEQYF,TGTGCCACCAGCAGAGATCTCCTCCCGCCGGCCTTACACTACGAGCAGTACTTC
TRBJ2-1,-,TRBD1,TRBV9,CASSFSGGVDEQFF,TGTGCCAGCAGCTTCTCAGGGGGCGTGGATGAGCAGTTCTTC
TRBJ1-2,-,TRBD1,TRBV2,CASKTDRGEPYGYTF,TGTGCCAGCAAGACGGACAGGGGCGAACCCTATGGCTACACCTTC
TRBJ2-5,-,-,TRBV6-1,CASSEEAGQETQYF,TGTGCCAGCAGTGAAGAGGCGGGGCAAGAGACCCAGTACTTC
TRBJ1-6,-,TRBD1,TRBV7-9,CASSLVGTGYSPLHF,TGTGCCAGCAGCTTAGTCGGGACAGGTTATTCACCCCTCCACTTT
TRBJ2-1,-,-,TRBV27,CASSEGLQVGNEQFF,TGTGCCAGCAGCGAGGGACTTCAGGTGGGCAATGAGCAGTTCTTC
TRBJ1-4,once,TRBD1,TRBV9,CASSATGGAGKLFF,TGTGCCAGCAGCGCGACAGGGGGCGCGGGAAAACTGTTTTTT
TRBJ2-1,-,-,TRBV6-5,CASSSGGNEQFF,TGTGCCAGCAGTTCTGGCGGCAATGAGCAGTTCTTC
TRBJ2-7,-,TRBD2,TRBV10-3,CAISGSSSGRAATYEQYF,TGTGCCATCAGTGGGTCTTCTAGCGGGAGAGCAGCGACCTACGAGCAGTACTTC
TRBJ2-7,once,TRBD2,TRBV29-1,CSVDTSGSSEQYF,TGCAGCGTTGACACTAGCGGGAGTTCCGAGCAGTACTTC
TRBJ2-7,-,-,TRBV18,CASSPRVSSYEQYF,TGTGCCAGCTCACCACGGGTCTCATCCTACGAGCAGTACTTC
TRBJ2-2,-,TRBD2,TRBV6-6,CASSLTSGGAGELFF,TGTGCCAGCAGTCTAACTAGCGGGGGGGCCGGGGAGCTGTTTTTT